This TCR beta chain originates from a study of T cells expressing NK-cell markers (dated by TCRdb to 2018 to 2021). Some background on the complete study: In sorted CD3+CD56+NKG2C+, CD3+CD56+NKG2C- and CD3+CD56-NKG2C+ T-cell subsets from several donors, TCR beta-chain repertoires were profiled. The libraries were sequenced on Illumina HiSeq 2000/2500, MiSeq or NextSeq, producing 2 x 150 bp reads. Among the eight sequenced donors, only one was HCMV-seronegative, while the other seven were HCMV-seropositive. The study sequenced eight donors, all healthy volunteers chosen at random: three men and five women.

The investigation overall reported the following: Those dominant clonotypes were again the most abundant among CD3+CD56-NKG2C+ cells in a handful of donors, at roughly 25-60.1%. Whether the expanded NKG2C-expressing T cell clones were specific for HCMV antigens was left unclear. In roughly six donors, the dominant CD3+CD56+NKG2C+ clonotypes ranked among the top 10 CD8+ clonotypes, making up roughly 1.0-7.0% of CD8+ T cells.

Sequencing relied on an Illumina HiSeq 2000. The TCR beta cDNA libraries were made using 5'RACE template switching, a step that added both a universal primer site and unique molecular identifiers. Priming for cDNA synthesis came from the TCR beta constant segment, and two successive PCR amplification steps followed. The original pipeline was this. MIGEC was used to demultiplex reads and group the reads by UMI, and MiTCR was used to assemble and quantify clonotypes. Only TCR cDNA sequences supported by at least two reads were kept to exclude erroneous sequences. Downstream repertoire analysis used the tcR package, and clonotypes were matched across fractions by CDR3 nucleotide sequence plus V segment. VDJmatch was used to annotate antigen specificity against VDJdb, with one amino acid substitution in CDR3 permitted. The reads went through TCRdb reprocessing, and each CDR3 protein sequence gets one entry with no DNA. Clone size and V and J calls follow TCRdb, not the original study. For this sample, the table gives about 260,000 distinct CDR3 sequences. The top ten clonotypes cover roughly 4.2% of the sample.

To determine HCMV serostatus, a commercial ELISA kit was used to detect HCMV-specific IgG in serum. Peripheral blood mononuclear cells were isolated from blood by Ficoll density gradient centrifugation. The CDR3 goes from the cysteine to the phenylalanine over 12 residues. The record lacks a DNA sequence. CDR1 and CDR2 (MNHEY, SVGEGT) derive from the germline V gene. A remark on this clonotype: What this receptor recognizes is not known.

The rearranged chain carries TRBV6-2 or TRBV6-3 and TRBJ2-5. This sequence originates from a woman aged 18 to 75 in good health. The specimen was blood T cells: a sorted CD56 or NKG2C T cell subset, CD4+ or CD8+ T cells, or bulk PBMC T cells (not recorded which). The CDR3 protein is CASSVLQETQYF.